Shown below are 17 T cell receptor beta chains from a single sample sequenced in a study of blood T cell repertoires in COVID-19. Generated by immunoSEQ multiplex PCR, the TCRdb table keeps only in-frame clones and is missing some. The sample lists about 160,000 clones, roughly 91% seen once, with around 4.6% in the top ten. Sample: peripheral blood. The source of these receptors is a woman aged 45-60 years with acute or convalescent COVID-19.

This chain joins TRBV19 and TRBJ1-1; TRBD1 matches 7 bases. The CDR3 length is 14 residues. Looked up from germline, CDR1 is LNHDA and CDR2 is SQIVND (reference sequence). V was clipped by 3 bases and J by 0 bases; unmatched bases: 1. The chain's CDR3 is CASSMGTVNTEAFF. CDR3 DNA: TGTGCCAGTAGTATGGGGACAGTGAACACTGAAGCTTTCTTT. Full variable domain (remainder filled in from reference TRBV19 and TRBJ1-1): DGGITQSPKYLFRKEGQNVTLSCEQNLNHDAMYWYRQDPGQGLRLIYYSQIVNDFQKGDIAEGYSVSREKKESFPLTVTSAQKNPTAFYLCASSMGTVNTEAFFGQGTRLTVV.

The V and J genes are TRBV18 and TRBJ2-7; weak D call: TRBD1 (6 bases). V was trimmed by 2 bases and J by 0 bases, leaving 8 bases between them. Germline CDR1 and CDR2: KGHSH and LQKENI. CDR3 length: 14 amino acids. CDR3 residues: CASSPTGSSYEQYF. CDR3 bases: TGTGCCAGCTCACCAACAGGGAGCTCCTACGAGCAGTACTTC.

The chain recombines TRBV5-1 with TRBJ1-1; no clear D gene. CDR1 is SGHRS and CDR2 is YFSETQ in the germline V gene. V lost 1 base to trimming and J lost 0 bases, with 7 bases between them. This CDR3 spans 14 amino acids. CDR3: CASSLSQVNTEAFF. The CDR3 DNA reads TGCGCCAGCAGCTTGAGTCAGGTGAACACTGAAGCTTTCTTT. Combining the CDR3 with reference TRBV5-1 and TRBJ1-1 gives the whole variable domain KAGVTQTPRYLIKTRGQQVTLSCSPISGHRSVSWYQQTPGQGLQFLFEYFSETQRNKGNFPGRFSGRQFSNSRSEMNVSTLELGDSALYLCASSLSQVNTEAFFGQGTRLTVV.

The chain is built from TRBV28 and TRBJ1-1, with a possible D match to TRBD1 (6 bases). The ends were cut back, 6 bases at V and 1 base at J, with 18 bases in the middle. CDR1 and CDR2 (germline): MDHEN, SYDVKM. This CDR3 region has 16 residues. CDR3 coding DNA: TGTGCCAGCAGGCTCGGTAAGACAGGAGGGAACACTGAAGCTTTCTTT. It codes for CASRLGKTGGNTEAFF.

The chain employs TRBV6-2 or TRBV6-3 and TRBJ1-5; D is possibly TRBD1 (6 bases). Trimming took off 1 base at V and 0 bases at J, with 19 bases between the two ends. The CDR3 has 19 residues. The germline CDR1 and CDR2 sequences are MNHEY and SVGEGT. CDR3 loop: CASSYLDSVYTYSNQPQHF. The DNA of the CDR3 is TGTGCCAGCAGTTACTTGGACAGCGTCTATACCTATAGCAATCAGCCCCAGCATTTT.

This clone appeared once. The CDR3 bases are TGTGCCAGCAGACCTGCGACAGGGGGTAATTCACCCCTCCACTTT. Translated, it gives CASRPATGGNSPLHF. The chain links TRBV7-9 to TRBJ1-6; 9 bases align to TRBD1. V shed 6 bases and J 6 bases; nucleotides not matched to a gene: 6. Germline CDR1 and CDR2: SEHNR and FQNEAQ (reference sequence). The CDR3 loop spans 15 amino acids.

This rearrangement joins TRBV5-6 to TRBJ1-6, with a tentative D call TRBD1 (5 bases). Germline loops: CDR1 SGHDT, CDR2 YYEEEE. Trimming took off 4 bases at V and 7 bases at J, with 12 bases between the two ends. The CDR3 contains 14 residues. CDR3 in amino acids: CASSHQTGNSPLHF. The CDR3 region has the DNA TGTGCCAGCAGCCATCAAACAGGAAATTCACCCCTCCACTTT.

CDR3 bases: TGTGCCAGCAGTCCCATGACTCAGGACAGCACTCAAGAGACCCAGTACTTC. Translation: CASSPMTQDSTQETQYF. V and J are TRBV28 and TRBJ2-5; D possibly corresponds to TRBD1 (6 bases). Germline V gene lookup returns CDR1 MDHEN and CDR2 SYDVKM. V was trimmed by 5 bases and J by 2 bases, leaving 21 bases between them. The CDR3 is made up of 17 amino acids. Together with reference TRBV28 and TRBJ2-5, the CDR3 gives the full variable domain: DVKVTQSSRYLVKRTGEKVFLECVQDMDHENMFWYRQDPGLGLRLIYFSYDVKMKEKGDIPEGYSVSREKKERFSLILESASTNQTSMYLCASSPMTQDSTQETQYFGPGTRLLVL.

V gene TRBV18 combines with J gene TRBJ1-1; D is unclear. Trimming stripped 6 bases from V and 4 bases from J, with 15 bases between. Germline-derived CDR1 and CDR2 are KGHSH and LQKENI. This CDR3 is 14 amino acids long. CDR3 sequence: CASSSAGGSTEAFF. The CDR3 DNA is TGTGCCAGCTCGTCCGCGGGTGGGAGCACTGAAGCTTTCTTT.

A few counts support this clone. The V and J genes are TRBV2 and TRBJ2-7; 9 bases fit TRBD2. This CDR3 spans 14 amino acids. Germline V gene sequence: CDR1 SNHLY, CDR2 FYNNEI. V lost 8 bases and J lost 4; bases outside the gene matches: 9. The CDR3 loop reads CASEGLAIGYEQYF. The CDR3 nucleotides read TGTGCCAGCGAGGGACTAGCAATAGGGTACGAGCAGTACTTC.

The chain is built from TRBV19 and TRBJ2-5, with 8 bases matching TRBD1. The CDR3 is made up of 20 amino acids. The V gene end was trimmed by 5 bases and the J gene end by 4 bases; junction bases not matched to a gene: 24. CDR1 is LNHDA and CDR2 is SQIVND in the germline V gene (reference sequence). This CDR3 is CASSEYGTDRESSGVETQYF. The CDR3 region has the DNA TGTGCCAGTAGTGAGTACGGCACGGACAGGGAGAGCAGCGGAGTAGAGACCCAGTACTTC.

To note about this clone: The junction departs from germline at one end; a sequencing error may be responsible. Other nucleotide sequences from this sample produce the same CDR3. The chain couples TRBV7-2 to TRBJ2-7; 14 bases are shared with TRBD2. The germline CDR1 and CDR2 sequences are SGHTA and FQGNSA. CDR3 length: 17 residues. The CDR3 sequence is CASSLEGTSGSLYEQYF. Written as DNA, the CDR3 is TGTGCCAGCAGCTTAGAAGGGACTAGCGGGAGTCTCTACGAGCAATACTTC.

The chain employs TRBV11-3 and TRBJ2-1; the match to TRBD2 covers 16 bases. This CDR3 is built from 19 residues. Per the germline V gene, CDR1 is SGHNT and CDR2 is YENEEA. J was trimmed by 7 bases and V by 2 bases; bases with no gene match: 11. The CDR3 nucleotides are TGTGCCAGCAGCTTATGGGGCGGGACTAGCGGGAGGGCGGAAAATGAGCAGTTCTTC. It is translated as CASSLWGGTSGRAENEQFF.

Written as DNA, the CDR3 is TGTGCCAGCAGTGGGCCTCCATTGTCTGAAGCTTTCTTT. Protein: CASSGPPLSEAFF. The genes are TRBV25-1 and TRBJ1-1; no definite D call. Germline CDR1 and CDR2: MGHDK and SYGVNS. Trimming removed 4 bases at V and 6 bases at J, with 12 bases between. This CDR3 has 13 residues.

CDR3 residues: CASRPGIALDTGELFF. DNA for the CDR3: TGTGCCAGCAGGCCCGGGATTGCACTAGACACCGGGGAGCTGTTTTTT. This chain links TRBV4-2 with TRBJ2-2, with D possibly being TRBD2 (5 bases). With 6 bases removed from V and 3 bases from J, the gap between germline ends came to 17 bases. Germline lookup yields CDR1 LGHNA and CDR2 YNFKEQ. The CDR3 spans 16 residues.

The CDR3 nucleotides are TGCGCCAGCAGCCAAGAGGGCAGGGGGTACGACGAGCAGTACTTC. Translated: CASSQEGRGYDEQYF. The chain recombines TRBV4-3 with TRBJ2-7; TRBD1 matches at 7 bases. The CDR3 sequence is 15 residues long. In germline, CDR1 is LGHNA, CDR2 YSLEER. The V gene end was trimmed by 0 bases and the J gene end by 5 bases; junction bases not matched to a gene: 7.

The chain couples TRBV11-2 to TRBJ2-1; 8 positions match TRBD2. Losses at the gene ends were 7 bases for V and 8 bases for J; bases not matched to a gene: 19. The CDR3 has 17 amino acids. Per germline, CDR1 SGHAT and CDR2 FQNNGV. CDR3 bases: TGTGCCAGCAAAAGGTCCCCACCCAAGCGGGAGTTGTATGAGCAGTTCTTC. Protein: CASKRSPPKRELYEQFF.